This entry lists 19 T cell receptor beta chains sequenced from one sample in a study of CD8+ T cells in alopecia areata. Following extraction, RNA underwent reverse transcription to cDNA, which served as the sequencing template. Some clones are missing from TCRdb's copy, which holds only in-frame ones; the method was immunoSEQ multiplex PCR. This table holds more than 95,000 clones, 40% to 55% found once. The sequencing sample was made of NKG2D-low CD8+ T cells sorted from blood. These receptors were obtained from a human donor with alopecia areata.

This clone was counted only a few times. The chain employs TRBV6-4 and TRBJ2-1; D is undetermined. Germline V CDR1 and CDR2: MRHNA, SNTAGT. The CDR3 covers 13 residues. Between the trimmed V and J ends, which lost 3 bases and 5 bases, there was a span of 8 bases. The CDR3 region has the DNA TGTGCCAGCAGTGAGGGAAACCACAATGAGCAGTTCTTC. This sequence encodes CASSEGNHNEQFF.

A few counts support this clone. V gene TRBV29-1 combines with J gene TRBJ2-5; 7 bases are shared with TRBD1. The germline V gene encodes CDR1 SQVTM and CDR2 ANQGSEA. This CDR3 has 11 residues. J was trimmed by 5 bases and V by 6 bases; bases with no gene match: 3. The CDR3 DNA is TGCAGCGTCCACAGGGGCGAGACCCAGTACTTC. This codes for CSVHRGETQYF.

This clone was counted only a few times. V gene TRBV29-1 combines with J gene TRBJ2-1; D might be TRBD2 (5 bases). The length of the CDR3 is 14 residues. Trimming took 6 bases from V and 6 from J, leaving 18 bases between them. The germline V gene has CDR1 SQVTM and CDR2 ANQGSEA. CDR3 in amino acids: CSVGASGNTNEQFF. CDR3 DNA: TGCAGCGTAGGAGCCAGCGGCAACACCAATGAGCAGTTCTTC.

This sequence joins TRBV27 and TRBJ1-2; the match to TRBD1 covers 7 bases. V lost 6 bases and J lost 2; bases outside the gene matches: 6. In germline, CDR1 is MNHEY, CDR2 SMNVEV (reference sequence). The CDR3 is 14 residues long. CDR3 nucleotides: TGTGCCAGCAGAACAGAGGGACAGAACTATGGCTACACCTTC. This gives the protein CASRTEGQNYGYTF.

The chain carries TRBV28 and TRBJ2-1; D unclear. V lost 3 bases to trimming and J lost 7 bases, with 7 bases between them. The CDR3 extends over 12 amino acids. Looked up from germline, CDR1 is MDHEN and CDR2 is SYDVKM. CDR3 sequence: CASSFEGNEQFF. CDR3 DNA sequence: TGTGCCAGCAGTTTCGAAGGAAATGAGCAGTTCTTC.

This clone was counted only a few times. The chain recombines TRBV4-3 with TRBJ2-7; 7 bases match TRBD1. Germline trimming cut 1 base from V and 2 bases from J; bases unmatched to any gene: 2. The CDR3 covers 14 residues. CDR1 and CDR2 (germline): LGHNA, YSLEER. DNA of the CDR3: TGCGCCAGCAGCCAAGGACAGGGTACCTACGAGCAGTACTTC. Its protein product is CASSQGQGTYEQYF.

This clone was detected a few times. Here the CDR3 DNA reads TGTGCCAGCAGCCGATCCGGGGAGCTGTTTTTT. It codes for CASSRSGELFF. The genes are TRBV28 and TRBJ2-2; D not resolved. V lost 6 bases and J 6 bases, leaving 5 bases between the germline ends. Per germline, CDR1 MDHEN and CDR2 SYDVKM. The CDR3 totals 11 residues.

J is TRBJ2-7 and V is TRBV30, with TRBD1 matching over 8 bases. V lost 7 bases to trimming and J lost 8 bases; unmatched junction nucleotides: 4. Germline V gene lookup returns CDR1 GTSNPN and CDR2 SVGIG (reference sequence). CDR3 length: 10 amino acids. The CDR3 sequence: CAYGQGKQYF. CDR3 nucleotides: TGTGCCTATGGACAGGGAAAGCAGTACTTC.

The count of this clone is one. The V gene is TRBV30, the J gene TRBJ2-1; D gene uncertain. The germline gives CDR1 GTSNPN, CDR2 SVGIG (reference sequence). The V end lost 4 bases, the J end lost 7 bases, and 11 bases lay between the germline ends. The CDR3 consists of 12 residues. The CDR3, as DNA: TGTGCCTGGACCCTAGGAGAGAATGAGCAGTTCTTC. This sequence encodes CAWTLGENEQFF.

The rearrangement uses TRBV5-1 and TRBJ2-7; D ambiguous. Germline V gene lookup returns CDR1 SGHRS and CDR2 YFSETQ. This CDR3 region has 13 residues. The germline V and J ends were trimmed by 0 bases and 3 bases, with 7 bases remaining between them. CDR3 protein: CASSLDINYEQYF. In DNA form, the CDR3 reads TGCGCCAGCAGCTTGGACATAAACTACGAGCAGTACTTC.

The genes are TRBV29-1 and TRBJ1-1; D uncertain. The germline gives CDR1 SQVTM, CDR2 ANQGSEA. This CDR3 contains 12 residues. The germline V and J ends were trimmed by 6 bases and 1 base, with 9 bases remaining between them. The CDR3 region is CSVHRPNTEAFF. The CDR3 DNA reads as TGCAGCGTCCACAGACCGAACACTGAAGCTTTCTTT.

This clone was detected a few times. The chain recombines TRBV28 with TRBJ2-7; D perhaps matches TRBD1 (5 bases). Per germline, CDR1 MDHEN and CDR2 SYDVKM. There are 14 residues in the CDR3. V was trimmed by 2 bases and J by 0 bases, leaving 8 bases between them. The CDR3 spells CASSLQGLSYEQYF. CDR3 nucleotides: TGTGCCAGCAGTTTACAGGGCCTCTCCTACGAGCAGTACTTC.

The chain is built from TRBV7-8 and TRBJ2-2, with 8 bases matching TRBD1. The V gene end was trimmed by 5 bases and the J gene end by 1 base; junction bases not matched to a gene: 3. Germline assignment: CDR1 SGHVS and CDR2 FQNEAQ. The CDR3 contains 15 residues. The CDR3 loop is CASSPGTGNTGELFF. The CDR3 DNA reads TGTGCCAGCAGCCCTGGGACAGGGAACACCGGGGAGCTGTTTTTT.

The J gene is TRBJ1-2, the V gene TRBV2; D ambiguous. CDR3 size: 15 residues. In germline, CDR1 is SNHLY, CDR2 FYNNEI. Trimming shortened V by 3 bases and J by 3 bases, and 14 bases separated the two germline ends. The DNA of the CDR3 is TGTGCCAGCAGTGACCCCGACTGGAAGTACTATGGCTACACCTTC. Protein sequence: CASSDPDWKYYGYTF.

The genes are TRBV29-1 and TRBJ1-2; possible D gene TRBD1, 6 bases. Germline lookup yields CDR1 SQVTM and CDR2 ANQGSEA. The V end lost 4 bases, the J end lost 7 bases, and 19 bases lay between the germline ends. CDR3 size: 14 residues. This CDR3 reads CSVGWSDSGRGYTF. CDR3 DNA sequence: TGCAGCGTTGGGTGGTCGGACAGCGGTCGTGGCTACACCTTC. The variable domain in full, completed from reference TRBV29-1 and TRBJ1-2, reads SAVISQKPSRDICQRGTSLTIQCQVDSQVTMMFWYRQQPGQSLTLIATANQGSEATYESGFVIDKFPISRPNLTFSTLTVSNMSPEDSSIYLCSVGWSDSGRGYTFGSGTRLTVV.

This clone was seen only a few times. The chain joins TRBV28 to TRBJ2-4; D ambiguous. Germline V lookup: CDR1 MDHEN, CDR2 SYDVKM. The CDR3 sequence is 13 residues long. Trimming shortened V by 2 bases and J by 9 bases, and 11 bases separated the two germline ends. The CDR3 region has the DNA TGTGCCAGCAGTTTAGGCCCCGGGTTCATTCAGTACTTC. This sequence encodes CASSLGPGFIQYF.

The chain couples TRBV7-9 to TRBJ2-7; tentatively, D is TRBD1 (5 bases). The CDR3 contains 14 residues. V was clipped by 5 bases and J by 2 bases, with 13 bases between them. Germline CDR1 reads SEHNR; CDR2 reads FQNEAQ (reference sequence). The CDR3 DNA is TGTGCCAGCAGCGGACGGACACAAACCTACGAGCAGTACTTC. It is translated as CASSGRTQTYEQYF.

The rearrangement uses TRBV2 and TRBJ1-1; TRBD1 agrees at 8 bases. There are 14 residues in the CDR3. Germline trimming cut 4 bases from V and 4 bases from J; bases unmatched to any gene: 5. Germline V gene lookup returns CDR1 SNHLY and CDR2 FYNNEI. CDR3 loop: CASSGPGGLTEAFF. The CDR3 coding sequence is TGTGCCAGCAGTGGACCAGGGGGCCTCACTGAAGCTTTCTTT.

This clone was counted a few times. The chain recombines TRBV29-1 with TRBJ2-2; 8 bases align to TRBD1. The V and J ends lost 6 bases and 3 bases, in that order; junction bases with no gene match: 6. Germline-derived CDR1 and CDR2 are SQVTM and ANQGSEA. The CDR3 loop spans 14 amino acids. In DNA form, the CDR3 reads TGCAGCGTCGACAGGGGATCGGACACCGGGGAGCTGTTTTTT. This codes for CSVDRGSDTGELFF.